Below, 10 T cell receptor beta chains from the same sample are listed, as sequenced in a study of control samples from healthy donors and cancer patients. Produced via immunoSEQ multiplex PCR; TCRdb's table is partial and in-frame only. The table includes about 130,000 clones, more than 85% detected once. The sequenced material came from blood. These receptors were obtained from a man aged 18 to 30 in good health.

This clone showed up just a few times. V is TRBV19 and J is TRBJ2-7, with TRBD1 matching over 8 bases. Germline loops: CDR1 LNHDA, CDR2 SQIVND (reference sequence). Germline trimming cut 4 bases from V and 2 bases from J; bases unmatched to any gene: 4. The CDR3 is 14 residues long. The CDR3 spells CASSRTGTTYEQYF. DNA for the CDR3: TGTGCCAGTAGTAGGACAGGGACGACCTACGAGCAGTACTTC.

The chain joins TRBV10-3 to TRBJ2-1, with 7 bases matching TRBD1. Germline V CDR1 and CDR2: ENHRY, SYGVKD. The trim removed 0 bases at V and 5 bases at J, leaving 10 bases unmatched. The CDR3 loop spans 17 amino acids. The DNA of the CDR3 is TGTGCCATCAGTGAGTCAACTGACAGGGTTTGGAACAATGAGCAGTTCTTC. Protein sequence: CAISESTDRVWNNEQFF.

The V and J genes are TRBV5-1 and TRBJ2-5, with D possibly matching TRBD1 (6 bases). CDR1 is SGHRS and CDR2 is YFSETQ in the germline V gene. The CDR3 length is 17 residues. The V and J ends lost 4 bases and 5 bases respectively, with 24 bases between them. The DNA for the CDR3 is TGCGCCAGCAGCCAATCTCACAGGGAAACGGGTCGGGAGACCCAGTACTTC. This sequence encodes CASSQSHRETGRETQYF.

Of note for this clone: Germline and junction disagree at one end, which may indicate a read error. The rearrangement uses TRBV5-4 and TRBJ2-2, with a weak D call TRBD1 (6 bases). CDR1 SGHNT and CDR2 YYREEE come from the germline V gene (reference sequence). CDR3 length: 18 residues. DNA for the CDR3: TGTGCCGGCAGCTTGGGTTTAGCCGGGACAATGAACACCGGGGAGCTGTTTTTT. The encoded protein is CAGSLGLAGTMNTGELFF. Supplemented by reference TRBV5-4 and TRBJ2-2, the full variable domain reads ETGVTQSPTHLIKTRGQQVTLRCSSQSGHNTVSWYQQALGQGPQFIFQYYREEENGRGNFPPRFSGLQFPNYSSELNVNALELDDSALYLCAGSLGLAGTMNTGELFFGEGSRLTVL.

V is TRBV5-8 and J is TRBJ2-3; D is possibly TRBD2 (5 bases). V shed 5 bases and J shed 0 bases, with 7 bases lying between them. This CDR3 is 13 amino acids long. CDR1 and CDR2 (germline): SGHTS, YDEGEE. The CDR3: CASSWTSTDTQYF. Here the CDR3 DNA reads TGTGCCAGCAGTTGGACTAGCACAGATACGCAGTATTTT.

This sequence joins TRBV6-5 and TRBJ1-2; 7 bases match TRBD1. The CDR3 covers 14 residues. The germline V gene encodes CDR1 MNHEY and CDR2 SVGAGI. V was pared by 5 bases and J by 2 bases, with 5 bases of the junction left unmatched. This CDR3 is CASSPQGLNYGYTF. In nucleotides, the CDR3 is TGTGCCAGCAGTCCACAGGGGTTAAACTATGGCTACACCTTC.

The chain combines TRBV7-8 with TRBJ2-2; D is possibly TRBD2 (6 bases). V was pared by 6 bases and J by 5 bases, with 19 bases between. The germline CDR1 and CDR2 sequences are SGHVS and FQNEAQ. CDR3 size: 16 residues. The CDR3 spells CASSPSGGVGTGELFF. The DNA of the CDR3 is TGTGCCAGCAGTCCCTCCGGGGGTGTCGGGACCGGGGAGCTGTTTTTT. Looking up the rest from reference TRBV7-8 and TRBJ2-2 gives the full variable domain: GAGVSQSPRYKVAKRGQDVALRCDPISGHVSLFWYQQALGQGPEFLTYFQNEAQLDKSGLPSDRFFAERPEGSVSTLKIQRTQQEDSAVYLCASSPSGGVGTGELFFGEGSRLTVL.

V usage is TRBV4-1 and J usage is TRBJ2-3; D not resolved. Germline V gives CDR1 MGHRA, CDR2 YSYEKL. V was pared by 9 bases and J by 4 bases, with 20 bases between. The CDR3 length is 15 residues. CDR3 in DNA: TGCGCCAGTCCTGTTAGGGTATGCACCGCAGATACGCAGTATTTT. This translates into CASPVRVCTADTQYF.

This chain joins TRBV13 and TRBJ2-7, with TRBD1 matching over 8 bases. CDR3 length: 14 residues. Germline assignment: CDR1 PRHDT and CDR2 FYEKMQ (reference sequence). With V trimmed by 0 bases and J by 2 bases, 0 bases remained unmatched. CDR3 nucleotides: TGTGCCAGCAGCTTAGGGGACAGGGCCTACGAGCAGTACTTC. Its translation is CASSLGDRAYEQYF.

The chain recombines TRBV19 with TRBJ1-2; D perhaps matches TRBD1 (6 bases). CDR1 is LNHDA and CDR2 is SQIVND in the germline V gene (reference sequence). Trimming left V 3 bases short and J 4 bases short, with 12 bases between. CDR3 length equals 14 residues. CDR3 loop: CASSMVGGLYGYTF. The CDR3 DNA reads TGTGCCAGTAGTATGGTGGGGGGCCTCTATGGCTACACCTTC.